This passage covers 3 T cell receptor beta chains from one sample sequenced in a study of identifying expanded T cells in peripheral blood. Method: immunoSEQ multiplex PCR; TCRdb's copy keeps in-frame clones and lacks some. This repertoire shows some 120,000 clones, roughly 82% found once; its top ten account for approximately 3%. Sequenced material: blood. These receptors were obtained from a person between 18 and 75 years old in good health.

The V call is TRBV2, the J call TRBJ1-2; D unclear. Germline V CDR1 and CDR2: SNHLY, FYNNEI. The V end was cut by 3 bases, the J end by 4 bases, with 6 bases between. This CDR3 region has 12 residues. The DNA for the CDR3 is TGTGCCAGCAGTGACGAGGTCTATGGCTACACCTTC. Its translation: CASSDEVYGYTF.

The chain couples TRBV11-2 to TRBJ2-3, with 11 bases identical to TRBD2. Per germline, CDR1 SGHAT and CDR2 FQNNGV. The CDR3 extends over 14 amino acids. The ends lost 4 bases at V and 4 bases at J; junction bases unmatched: 1. The DNA for the CDR3 is TGTGCCAGCAGCTCTAGCGGGGGGCCAGATACGCAGTATTTT. Its protein is CASSSSGGPDTQYF.

The chain combines TRBV7-2 with TRBJ1-2; TRBD1 aligns across 8 bases. Germline assignment: CDR1 SGHTA and CDR2 FQGNSA. After removal of 5 bases from V and 0 bases from J, the junction contained 8 bases not matched to a gene. CDR3 length: 16 residues. The DNA of the CDR3 is TGTGCCAGCAGCATCGACCGACAGGGGACTAACTATGGCTACACCTTC. This encodes CASSIDRQGTNYGYTF.